Sequencing of this T cell receptor (beta chain) was carried out in a study of response to subunit inactivated influenza vaccine. CDR1 is SGHRS, CDR2 YFSETQ, per germline. The CDR3 length is 14 residues. The V end was cut by 4 bases, the J end by 1 base, with 11 bases between. TCRdb itself ran the RT-PCR reads through MiXCR, one entry per CDR3 protein. The sample lists hundreds of thousands of distinct CDR3 sequences; around 16% were seen once. The chain has TRBV5-1 and TRBJ2-5; D not certain. The sample was PBMCs from blood, taken 11 to 12 days after vaccination. The sequence was collected from a man aged 45-60 years who received an inactivated influenza vaccine. CDR3 sequence reads: CASSKTPAQETQYF. The CDR3 DNA follows: TGCGCCAGCAGCAAGACCCCCGCCCAAGAGACCCAGTACTTC.